This TCR beta chain was sequenced during a study of T-cell memory formation after mild COVID-19. This clonotype turned up a few times. Its antigen is undetermined. General observations from the study: The second-wave clones peaking on day 37 were not confirmed as SARS-CoV-2-specific.

Germline CDR1 is MGHDK and CDR2 is SYGVNS. The CDR3 extends over 16 amino acids. The ends were cut back, 3 bases at V and 4 bases at J, with 18 bases in the middle. TCRdb independently ran MiXCR on the 5' RACE reads; one entry per CDR3 protein. Altogether some 290,000 distinct CDR3 sequences are present, 15% to 20% being singletons, with the ten largest covering roughly 24%. The V and J genes are TRBV25-1 and TRBJ1-2; weak D call: TRBD1 (6 bases). The clonotype comes from a man aged 18 to 30 who had mild COVID-19 (a few samples of this study predate the infection). Cell type and time point are not known. The sequenced sample consisted of PBMCs or a T cell subset sorted from them (not recorded which). The CDR3 DNA sequence: TGTGCCAGCAGTGAGAACAGGGAAGAACGTCGCTATGGCTACACCTTC. Its protein product is CASSENREERRYGYTF.